This T cell receptor (beta chain) was identified during a study of T cells expressing NK-cell markers. The germline gives CDR1 SGHTA, CDR2 FQGNSA. The CDR3 loop spans 15 amino acids. TCRdb reworked the 5' RACE reads into one entry per CDR3 protein, no DNA. In total, the table holds 500,000 to 700,000 distinct CDR3 sequences. Sequencing input: blood T cells: a sorted CD56 or NKG2C T cell subset, CD4+ or CD8+ T cells, or bulk PBMC T cells (not recorded which). This receptor was taken from a man between 18 and 35 years old in good health. The chain employs TRBV7-2 and TRBJ1-5; TCRdb's D call of TRBD1 is untestable without DNA. This CDR3 reads CASSLFRTGDQPQHF.